Each of the 15 T cell receptor beta chains below was sequenced from the same sample in a study of cytomegalovirus exposure and HLA in healthy donors. The primer mix had 60 Vbeta and 13 Jbeta primers. The protocol was immunoSEQ multiplex PCR, while the TCRdb copy is restricted to in-frame clones and leaves out a portion. The sample contains roughly 120,000 clones, more than 60% of which appear only once. Material: PBMCs. These receptors all stem from a young man in good health and CMV-seropositive.

This clone was picked up a small number of times. This chain joins TRBV6-6 and TRBJ1-1; 7 bases are a match to TRBD1. The length of the CDR3 is 14 residues. Germline lookup yields CDR1 MNHNY and CDR2 SVGAGI (reference sequence). Unmatched junction bases numbered 6, after V lost 2 bases and J lost 6 bases. The chain's CDR3 is CASSYQGGAAEAFF. The CDR3 DNA follows: TGTGCCAGCAGTTACCAAGGGGGCGCCGCTGAAGCTTTCTTT.

The chain links TRBV6-5 to TRBJ2-3, with D possibly being TRBD2 (5 bases). The CDR3 totals 14 residues. Trimming removed 0 bases from V and 4 bases from J, with 8 bases in between. From germline, CDR1 is MNHEY and CDR2 SVGAGI. The CDR3 bases are TGTGCCAGCAGTTACTCCGGGGTTTCAGATACGCAGTATTTT. Translating it yields CASSYSGVSDTQYF.

This chain uses TRBV7-8 with TRBJ2-2; D possibly corresponds to TRBD1 (6 bases). The CDR3 is 15 residues long. Trimming removed 4 bases at V and 6 bases at J, with 15 bases between. Germline CDR1 reads SGHVS; CDR2 reads FQNEAQ. DNA for the CDR3: TGTGCCAGCAGCTGGGGCTCAGGGGTCCCCGGGGAGCTGTTTTTT. Its translation is CASSWGSGVPGELFF. Together with reference TRBV7-8 and TRBJ2-2, the CDR3 gives the full variable domain: GAGVSQSPRYKVAKRGQDVALRCDPISGHVSLFWYQQALGQGPEFLTYFQNEAQLDKSGLPSDRFFAERPEGSVSTLKIQRTQQEDSAVYLCASSWGSGVPGELFFGEGSRLTVL.

CDR3 in amino acids: CASSLRQGAIDTQYF. The CDR3 nucleotides read TGTGCCAGCAGCTTAAGACAGGGGGCGATAGATACGCAGTATTTT. The genes are TRBV7-9 and TRBJ2-3, with 10 positions matching TRBD1. Trimming at V came to 2 bases and at J to 5 bases, leaving 4 bases not matched to a gene. This CDR3 has 15 residues. CDR1 is SEHNR and CDR2 is FQNEAQ in the germline V gene (reference sequence).

V is TRBV6-1 and J is TRBJ2-7; D remains ambiguous. Germline V lookup: CDR1 MNHNS, CDR2 SASEGT. Trimming took 8 bases from V and 3 from J, leaving 11 bases between them. The CDR3 has 12 amino acids. CDR3 DNA sequence: TGTGCCAGCGCCCCAACGGGCTACGAGCAGTACTTC. It encodes CASAPTGYEQYF.

The chain recombines TRBV5-6 with TRBJ1-4, with D maybe TRBD1 (6 bases). V lost 2 bases and J 6 bases, leaving 14 bases between the germline ends. The CDR3 is made up of 15 amino acids. Germline V gene data show CDR1 as SGHDT and CDR2 as YYEEEE. In DNA form, the CDR3 reads TGTGCCAGCAGCTTTTTGGGGGCAGAAGATGAAAAACTGTTTTTT. Its protein is CASSFLGAEDEKLFF. Combining the CDR3 with reference TRBV5-6 and TRBJ1-4 gives the whole variable domain DAGVTQSPTHLIKTRGQQVTLRCSPKSGHDTVSWYQQALGQGPQFIFQYYEEEERQRGNFPDRFSGHQFPNYSSELNVNALLLGDSALYLCASSFLGAEDEKLFFGSGTQLSVL.

The chain uses TRBV6-1 and TRBJ2-5, with TRBD2 identical over 8 bases. J was trimmed by 8 bases and V by 2 bases; bases with no gene match: 10. Germline CDR1 and CDR2: MNHNS and SASEGT. CDR3 length: 15 amino acids. CDR3 region: CASSEWLAGQRTQYF. CDR3 coding DNA: TGTGCCAGCAGTGAATGGTTAGCGGGGCAGCGTACCCAGTACTTC.

V usage is TRBV14 and J usage is TRBJ1-6; D unclear. The CDR3 has 15 amino acids. V was clipped by 2 bases and J by 7 bases, with 12 bases between them. The germline V gene has CDR1 SGHDN and CDR2 FVKESK. The chain's CDR3 is CASSQPGRRNSPLHF. CDR3 in DNA: TGTGCCAGCAGCCAACCGGGGAGAAGGAATTCACCCCTCCACTTT.

The chain is built from TRBV21-1 and TRBJ2-1; the tabulated D call, TRBD1, remains unverified against the DNA. TRBV21-1 is deemed a pseudogene. The CDR3 totals 16 residues. The CDR3 nucleotides read TGTGCCAGCAGCAAGGGACAGTTCATTCCGTTCAATGAGCAGTTCTTC. Protein: CASSKGQFIPFNEQFF.

This clone was seen once. The J gene is TRBJ2-7, the V gene TRBV25-1; the D is unclear. Trimming removed 3 bases at V and 2 bases at J, with 11 bases between. This CDR3 comprises 14 residues. Germline V CDR1 and CDR2: MGHDK, SYGVNS. The CDR3: CASSEPVFPYEQYF. CDR3 sequence (DNA): TGTGCCAGCAGTGAGCCAGTTTTCCCCTACGAGCAGTACTTC.

This clone appeared a few times. The chain uses TRBV6-5 and TRBJ1-1; a possible D gene is TRBD1 (6 bases). This CDR3 comprises 15 residues. Germline V gene sequence: CDR1 MNHEY, CDR2 SVGAGI. The germline V and J ends were trimmed by 0 bases and 1 base, with 9 bases remaining between them. In DNA, the CDR3 is TGTGCCAGCAGTTACTCGGGGGGGGCGAACACTGAAGCTTTCTTT. Translated, it gives CASSYSGGANTEAFF.

This clone is a singleton in its sample. This chain links TRBV30 with TRBJ1-2; TRBD1 agrees at 7 bases. V lost 6 bases to trimming and J lost 4 bases; unmatched junction nucleotides: 5. This CDR3 is built from 12 residues. Germline-derived CDR1 and CDR2 are GTSNPN and SVGIG (reference sequence). CDR3 nucleotide sequence: TGTGCCTGTAAGGGGGCCGGCTATGGCTACACCTTC. Translating it yields CACKGAGYGYTF.

This rearrangement joins TRBV18 to TRBJ2-3; possible D gene TRBD2, 6 bases. The CDR3 is made up of 16 amino acids. CDR1 is KGHSH, CDR2 LQKENI, per germline. V was shortened by 8 bases and J by 2 bases, with 20 bases between the two germline ends. The CDR3 coding sequence is TGTGCCAGCCTACGAGGTGTGGGGGGAGTCACAGATACGCAGTATTTT. Its protein is CASLRGVGGVTDTQYF.

The DNA of the CDR3 is TGTGCCAGCAGCTGGGGGACAACAGGGGGCTACGAGCAGTACTTC. This gives the protein CASSWGTTGGYEQYF. V gene TRBV5-5 combines with J gene TRBJ2-7, with 8 positions matching TRBD1. Germline-derived CDR1 and CDR2 are SGHKS and YYEKEE (reference sequence). There are 15 residues in the CDR3. V gave up 3 bases and J gave up 3 bases; unmatched junction bases: 8.

The chain combines TRBV10-3 with TRBJ1-2, with 11 bases identical to TRBD1. V was pared by 3 bases and J by 0 bases, with 12 bases of the junction left unmatched. From germline, CDR1 is ENHRY and CDR2 SYGVKD. CDR3 size: 19 residues. The CDR3 is CAISDLVGQGAFSNYGYTF. The DNA of the CDR3 is TGTGCCATCAGTGATTTAGTAGGACAGGGGGCATTTTCTAACTATGGCTACACCTTC.